Listed below are T cell receptor beta chains from one sample, sequenced in a study of T cell clonotyping in hematopoietic cell transplantation. Assay used: immunoSEQ multiplex PCR; TCRdb lists only in-frame clones, some missing. The sample includes approximately 9,500 clones, approximately 80% of them seen just once. The sample in question was PBMCs, obtained 30 days after allogeneic stem cell transplant. The receptors come from a female patient in her 40s who had an allogeneic stem cell transplant from a related donor, so T cells may come from the graft donor. Some clones in this sample may be carry-over from other donors' samples. The CDR3 runs from the conserved cysteine through the conserved F or W.

CASSISGTGASNTEAFF	TRBV19	TRBJ1-1
CASSLTGQGSDIQYF	TRBV7-3	TRBJ2-4
CASSVEPGISGNTIYF	TRBV9	TRBJ1-3
CASSFSENTQYF	TRBV11-2	TRBJ2-3
CASSLKGYYNEQFF	TRBV7-9	TRBJ2-1
CASSQGQGVGNTIYF	TRBV14	TRBJ1-3
CASSQGGNTEAFF	TRBV18	TRBJ1-1
CSVAGLAGEGEQFF	TRBV29-1	TRBJ2-1
CASSRGQGGGYTF	TRBV6-5	TRBJ1-2
CASTQRGILGQETQYF	TRBV28	TRBJ2-5
CASSTTQGGKKLFF	TRBV6-5	TRBJ1-4
CASSVGTVLYNEQFF	TRBV11-2	TRBJ2-1
CASSQGFNYGYTF	TRBV4-3	TRBJ1-2
CASSGTSKGAGADTQYF	TRBV4-1	TRBJ2-3
CASSQVIAGVGTDTQYF	TRBV4-3	TRBJ2-3
CASSNTGQGNYGYTF	TRBV9	TRBJ1-2
CASSPGQVNYEQYF	TRBV9	TRBJ2-7
CASSTGVPNQPQHF	TRBV6-5	TRBJ1-5
CASSTGTSDTGELFF	TRBV19	TRBJ2-2
CASSQLQGKGAFF	TRBV4-1	TRBJ1-1
CASSLGGQANEKLFF	TRBV19	TRBJ1-4
CASSLGQSSYNEQFF	TRBV6-5	TRBJ2-1
CASSVEARQVGGNTIYF	TRBV9	TRBJ1-3
CASSQTLRGSTFTDTQYF	TRBV4-3	TRBJ2-3
CAISGTGSGSYEQYF	TRBV10-3	TRBJ2-7
CASGRTGEIIHEQFF	TRBV6-1	TRBJ2-1
CASSRITGGAYNEQFF	TRBV7-8	TRBJ2-1
CASSLGGQETQYF	TRBV11-2	TRBJ2-5
CASSLPPPNTEAFF	TRBV27	TRBJ1-1
CASSLGWVSDTQYF	TRBV7-8	TRBJ2-3
CASSDRTAYGYTF	TRBV7-9	TRBJ1-2
CASSFNVRDRGGYTF	TRBV19	TRBJ1-2